The rows below give T cell receptor beta chains drawn from one sample of a study of blood T cell repertoires in COVID-19. The assay was immunoSEQ multiplex PCR, and TCRdb's table has in-frame clones only and misses some. The profile shows tens of thousands of clones, 89% of them singletons. Sequencing was done on a sample of peripheral blood. The receptors here all came from a human donor in a cohort sampled during active COVID-19. The CDR3 runs from the conserved cysteine through the conserved F or W. A D gene is named only where the DNA matches it firmly. Size is omitted from some rows. Given values are once, few, many or a class for expanded clones.

v_call	j_call	clone_size	d_call	cdr3_aa	cdr3_nt
TRBV27	TRBJ1-4	.	TRBD1	CASPFLGTGLIKATNEKLFF	TGTGCCAGCCCTTTTTTGGGGACAGGACTAATCAAGGCAACTAATGAAAAACTGTTTTTT
TRBV10-3	TRBJ2-1	few	TRBD2	CAISARGAGVVNEQFF	TGTGCCATCAGTGCGCGGGGGGCGGGAGTGGTAAATGAGCAGTTCTTC
TRBV24-1	TRBJ2-1	.	.	CATSGSRTRRSYNEQFF	TGTGCCACCAGTGGTAGCAGAACCCGCCGCTCCTACAATGAGCAGTTCTTC
TRBV24-1	TRBJ2-5	.	.	CATSGGHSLARDPQYF	TGTGCCACCAGTGGGGGACACTCGCTCGCAAGAGATCCCCAGTACTTC
TRBV6-1	TRBJ1-5	few	.	CASSDQPQGVGNQPQHF	TGTGCCAGCAGTGACCAACCACAGGGCGTTGGCAATCAGCCCCAGCATTTT
TRBV30	TRBJ1-1	.	.	CAWDRLNTEAFF	TGTGCCTGGGACAGGCTGAACACTGAAGCTTTCTTT
TRBV19	TRBJ2-1	.	TRBD2	CASSPGLAGIRDEQFF	TGTGCCAGTAGCCCCGGACTAGCGGGGATAAGGGATGAGCAGTTCTTC
TRBV5-1	TRBJ2-2	.	.	CASSSGGTGELFF	TGCGCCAGCAGCTCGGGTGGCACCGGGGAGCTGTTTTTT
TRBV6-5	TRBJ2-5	.	TRBD2	CASSRGGFQETQYF	TGTGCCAGCAGCCGGGGGGGATTCCAAGAGACCCAGTACTTC
TRBV6-5	TRBJ2-2	few	TRBD1	CASHRGAGGELFF	TGTGCCAGTCACAGGGGGGCTGGCGGGGAGCTGTTTTTT
TRBV5-1	TRBJ1-1	.	TRBD1	CASNPQGASEAFF	TGCGCCAGCAACCCACAGGGGGCCTCTGAAGCTTTCTTT
TRBV7-9	TRBJ2-7	.	TRBD2	CASSSVAGGPEQYF	TGTGCCAGCAGCTCTGTAGCGGGGGGCCCCGAGCAGTACTTC
TRBV6-5	TRBJ2-5	.	TRBD2	CASSSARTSGRQTQYF	TGTGCCAGCAGTTCAGCCCGGACTAGCGGGAGACAGACCCAGTACTTC
TRBV10-3	TRBJ1-1	once	TRBD1	CAISDRGRGAFF	TGTGCCATCAGTGACAGGGGGCGCGGGGCTTTCTTT
TRBV29-1	TRBJ1-3	.	TRBD1	CSVQGEENTIYF	TGCAGCGTTCAGGGGGAAGAGAACACCATATATTTT
TRBV3-1/TRBV3-2	TRBJ1-5	.	.	CASSQEGGAGGYQPQHF	TGTGCCAGCAGCCAAGAAGGCGGGGCAGGAGGGTATCAGCCCCAGCATTTT
TRBV5-5	TRBJ1-4	.	.	CASSFGPAEGEKLFF	TGTGCCAGCAGCTTTGGACCCGCCGAGGGTGAAAAACTGTTTTTT
TRBV28	TRBJ2-7	.	TRBD2	CASSGNPGLGYYEQYF	TGTGCCAGCAGTGGAAACCCGGGACTAGGATATTACGAGCAGTACTTC
TRBV5-8	TRBJ2-1	.	.	CASSLVGSWGANEQFF	TGTGCCAGCAGCTTGGTAGGCAGTTGGGGAGCCAATGAGCAGTTCTTC
TRBV7-9	TRBJ1-2	.	TRBD1	CASSFPPLQGAPGYGYTF	TGTGCCAGCAGCTTTCCCCCCCTACAGGGGGCGCCCGGCTATGGCTACACCTTC
TRBV6-2/TRBV6-3	TRBJ2-7	.	TRBD2	CASSSGLADSYEQYF	TGTGCCAGCAGCTCAGGACTAGCCGACTCCTACGAGCAGTACTTC
TRBV27	TRBJ2-7	.	TRBD2	CASSFRLAGDYEQYF	TGTGCCAGCAGTTTCCGCTTAGCGGGAGACTACGAGCAGTACTTC
TRBV21-1	TRBJ2-3	.	.	CASSNLKPTSGELDTQYF	TGTGCCAGCAGCAATCTCAAACCGACTAGCGGGGAATTAGATACGCAGTATTTT
TRBV19	TRBJ2-6	.	TRBD1	CASSIGGQGTGANVLTF	TGTGCCAGTAGTATAGGAGGACAGGGGACTGGGGCCAACGTCCTGACTTTC
TRBV2	TRBJ1-2	.	TRBD1	CASSGLTGTDGYTF	TGTGCCAGCAGTGGCTTGACAGGGACGGATGGCTACACCTTC
TRBV10-3	TRBJ2-1	.	.	CASRGGGEQFF	TGTGCCTCCCGTGGAGGGGGCGAGCAGTTCTTC
TRBV9	TRBJ1-4	.	.	CASGGQKNEKLFF	TGTGCCAGCGGCGGACAGAAAAATGAAAAACTGTTTTTT
TRBV6-5	TRBJ2-7	.	TRBD1	CASGESGGYEQYF	TGTGCCAGCGGGGAATCAGGGGGCTACGAGCAGTACTTC
TRBV7-8	TRBJ2-3	.	.	CASSTPGLRTDTQYF	TGTGCCAGCAGCACGCCGGGACTTCGCACAGATACGCAGTATTTT
TRBV27	TRBJ2-7	.	.	CASRRGTTYEQYF	TGTGCCAGCAGGCGAGGGACAACTTACGAGCAGTACTTC
TRBV4-3	TRBJ2-7	.	.	CASSQEVLGEQAYEQYF	TGCGCCAGCAGCCAAGAAGTATTAGGAGAACAGGCCTACGAGCAGTACTTC
TRBV24-1	TRBJ1-1	once	.	CATSDQWDTEAFF	TGTGCCACCAGTGATCAGTGGGACACCGAAGCTTTCTTT
TRBV3-1/TRBV3-2	TRBJ2-3	few	TRBD2	CASSQEWTSGGRRTQYF	TGTGCCAGCAGCCAAGAGTGGACTAGCGGGGGGAGGAGGACGCAGTATTTT
TRBV6-6	TRBJ2-7	once	TRBD2	CASSPWGGTSGFYEQYF	TGTGCCAGCAGTCCCTGGGGGGGGACTAGCGGATTCTACGAGCAGTACTTC
TRBV19	TRBJ2-3	.	.	CASRFGNTDTQYF	TGTGCCAGTAGATTTGGCAACACAGATACGCAGTATTTT
TRBV25-1	TRBJ2-5	once	.	CASSEHQGTETQYF	TGTGCCAGCAGTGAACACCAGGGCACAGAGACCCAGTACTTC
TRBV30	TRBJ2-1	.	TRBD1	CAWSVSQGAYNEQFF	TGTGCCTGGAGTGTGTCACAGGGGGCCTACAATGAGCAGTTCTTC
TRBV5-6	TRBJ2-3	.	.	CASSPLRRTDTQYF	TGTGCCAGCAGCCCTCTCAGGCGCACAGATACGCAGTATTTT
TRBV7-8	TRBJ2-7	.	TRBD1	CASSRGQPPGEQYF	TGTGCCAGCAGCCGGGGACAGCCCCCGGGGGAGCAGTACTTC
TRBV20-1	TRBJ2-2	once	TRBD2	CSASGPTSGRAWAGELFF	TGCAGTGCTAGTGGCCCAACTAGCGGGAGGGCCTGGGCCGGGGAGCTGTTTTTT
TRBV29-1	TRBJ2-2	.	.	CSVDGGVNTGELFF	TGCAGCGTTGACGGGGGAGTGAACACCGGGGAGCTGTTTTTT
TRBV6-5	TRBJ1-1	.	TRBD1	CASSRDRLAEAFF	TGTGCCAGCAGCCGGGACAGGCTCGCTGAAGCTTTCTTT
TRBV9	TRBJ2-3	.	TRBD1	CASSVVPGGAWGEQYF	TGTGCCAGCAGCGTAGTGCCAGGGGGCGCTTGGGGGGAGCAGTATTTT